The text below deals with one T cell receptor beta chain. As yet, its antigen is unknown. The read ends 3 residues early relative to the CDR3; the germline J gene fills the gap. The CDR3 covers 14 residues. Germline trimming cut 5 bases from V and 6 bases from J; bases unmatched to any gene: 3. Germline V gives CDR1 PRHDT, CDR2 FYEKMQ (reference sequence). This entry comes from a study of T cells in women clearing cervical HPV infection. In the study overall: Case blood drawn at lesion detection; control blood after infection cleared. HLA type stays a possible confounder, typing being limited.

Study-wide results and limits: Combining TCR richness with V gene abundances gave about 0.87 AUC.

Repertoires were generated with immunoSEQ multiplex PCR, while TCRdb's copy carries only in-frame clones and drops some. The repertoire shows some 20,000 clones; the top ten hold about 5%. This rearrangement joins TRBV13 to TRBJ2-1; 11 nucleotides match TRBD2. The receptor was isolated from a woman between 18 and 70 years old with a cervical HPV16 infection that either progressed to CIN3+ or cleared (not recorded which). The sample consisted of blood buffy coat. The CDR3 is CASSRLAGFNEQFF. CDR3 DNA, as far as it was read: TGTGCCAGCAGCCGACTAGCGGGGTTCAATGAG.